The sequence of this T cell receptor (beta chain) was determined in a study of identical twins (dated by TCRdb to about 2016). Regarding the research as a whole: To test whether fetal clonotypes persist, this study deep-sequenced TCR alpha and beta repertoires from monozygotic twins, from unrelated adults of various ages, and from cord blood. Replicate twin experiments were performed at different times using different library preparation protocols to rule out contamination. What the work shows at the level of the full study, not this receptor alone: Because the same donors could not be followed over many years, conclusions were based on cross-sectional statistical analysis. Fewer insertions were carried by abundant cord blood beta clonotypes, a similar but weaker trend appeared in young adult naive repertoires, and no such trend appeared in memory repertoires. In beta out-of-frame sequences, excess twin sharing was weaker, because having fewer shared sequences lowered the signal-to-noise ratio. Compared with coincidental sharing between unrelated individuals, an excess of low generation-probability sequences was observed among out-of-frame TCR alpha sequences shared between twins. Invariant T cells such as MAIT and iNKT could partly confound zero-insertion analyses, though diverse VJ usage argued against this for most clonotypes. Out-of-frame TCR alpha sharing in monozygotic twins was systematically underestimated by recombination models, whereas sharing between unrelated individuals was in agreement with the recombination models.

This clonotype appeared a few times. This receptor's antigen is unknown. No much larger clone exists at a distance of one base, and base qualities are not known. The library was built by means of 5' RACE. The listed sequencing device is Illumina HiSeq 2000. A universal primer binding site was added through template switching, and the final cDNA carried a unique molecular identifier so that TCR cDNA molecules could be counted accurately. Specific primers in the conserved constant-segment region were used to synthesize first-strand cDNA for TCR alpha and beta chains. To control for contamination, every cDNA library carried two barcodes: a SMART-Mk sample barcode plus Illumina barcodes. TruSeq adapter sequences along with Illumina sample barcodes were introduced in two successive PCR steps. TCR alpha and beta cDNA libraries were sequenced on the Illumina HiSeq platform with custom primers. For the original study's pipeline: MiGEC was used to process raw reads and extract unique molecular identifiers, and MiXCR was used to find CDR3 positions. Recombination models were inferred per individual with the repgenHMM and IGoR tools using an EM algorithm. The tcR package in R was used for shared clonotype analysis, with sharing normalized by the product of cloneset sizes. Out-of-frame nonproductive sequences were analyzed to study raw recombination free of thymic and clonal selection effects. The public reads were run again by TCRdb, first through fastp at Q25 and then through MiXCR, and only productive beta chains were kept. When rows share a CDR3 protein, they turn into one entry using the most common DNA and genes. What appears here as the V and J calls and clone size reflects TCRdb's work, not the paper's. Within this sample are about 480,000 distinct CDR3 sequences, with approximately 14% of them counted one time only. In total, the top ten clones hold approximately 0.52% of the sample.

Only healthy Caucasian donors were included. The twin cohort consisted of three pairs of female monozygotic twins, all aged roughly 18 to 30 years. CD4+ and CD8+ T cell populations were isolated with positive isolation kits from Invitrogen. A distance of 13 bases separates the germline ends of V and J, which lose 2 bases and 4 bases respectively. The germline V gene yields SGDLS for CDR1 and YYNGEE for CDR2. The CDR3 runs 15 amino acids, cysteine and phenylalanine included. Only CDR3 DNA is held: 45 bases, read in frame from base 1. The sample was also reused in another study, on yellow fever vaccine responses in identical twins. As that second paper reports: The authors reported that the T cell response to vaccination in identical twins appeared partly convergent and partly personalized. In identical twins, the study followed T cell clones that responded to the vaccine with precision.

Input material: CD4+ T cells sorted from blood. The sequence was collected from a woman between 18 and 30 years old in good health. In this chain, TRBV9 is recombined with TRBJ2-1, with a weak D call of TRBD1 (6 bases match). In nucleotide form, the sequence is TGTGCCAGCAGCGTCCGAGGCCAGGGGTACAATGAGCAGTTCTTC. Its translation is CASSVRGQGYNEQFF.